Listed here are 9 T cell receptor beta chains from one sample, sequenced in a study of T cells in Graves' hyperthyroidism and ophthalmopathy. What was amplified from RNA transcripts were TCR beta CDR3 regions. An initial round of RT-PCR targeting the TCR CDR3 relied on the HTBI primer set. TCRdb redid the calling of the multiplex PCR reads with MiXCR, one entry per CDR3 protein. The table includes about 500,000 distinct CDR3 sequences, around 43% detected once. Sequencing was performed on peripheral blood or thyroid tissue (not recorded which). Receptors were obtained from an adult woman with Graves' disease, either hyperthyroidism or ophthalmopathy (not recorded which).

J is TRBJ1-4 and V is TRBV7-8; tentatively, D is TRBD1 (6 bases). Trimming removed 5 bases at V and 5 bases at J, with 9 bases between. This CDR3 is built from 13 residues. The V gene's germline CDR1 is SGHVS and CDR2 FQNEAQ. CDR3 region: CASSIGGNEKLFF. The CDR3 DNA is TGTGCCAGCAGCATCGGGGGCAATGAAAAACTGTTTTTT.

This clonotype has only a few counts. This rearrangement joins TRBV29-1 to TRBJ2-7, with D uncertain. V was clipped by 3 bases and J by 4 bases, with 7 bases between them. CDR1 and CDR2 (germline): SQVTM, ANQGSEA. The CDR3 consists of 11 residues. This CDR3 is CSVESGYEQYF. The CDR3 DNA reads TGCAGCGTTGAGTCAGGATACGAGCAGTACTTC.

The CDR3 reads CASSHPGWEQYF. In nucleotides, the CDR3 is TGTGCCAGCAGTCACCCCGGGTGGGAGCAGTACTTC. The V and J genes are TRBV7-8 and TRBJ2-7; D call uncertain. This CDR3 is 12 amino acids long. Trimming cost V 6 bases and J 7 bases, with 13 bases left between them. Germline lookup yields CDR1 SGHVS and CDR2 FQNEAQ.

Many counts were recorded for this clonotype. The rearrangement uses TRBV7-9 and TRBJ2-7; no definite D call. Germline values: CDR1 SEHNR, CDR2 FQNEAQ (reference sequence). V was clipped by 5 bases and J by 5 bases, with 10 bases between them. The CDR3 loop spans 12 amino acids. DNA for the CDR3: TGTGCCAGCAGCGATTTGCCCCACGAGCAGTACTTC. This sequence encodes CASSDLPHEQYF. The complete variable domain, with remaining parts taken from reference TRBV7-9 and TRBJ2-7, reads DTGVSQNPRHKITKRGQNVTFRCDPISEHNRLYWYRQTLGQGPEFLTYFQNEAQLEKSRLLSDRFSAERPKGSFSTLEIQRTEQGDSAMYLCASSDLPHEQYFGPGTRLTVT.

This clonotype was seen repeatedly, ten times or more. This rearrangement joins TRBV20-1 to TRBJ2-5; TRBD2 matches at 7 bases. The length of the CDR3 is 13 residues. Germline V CDR1 and CDR2: DFQATT, SNEGSKA (reference sequence). Trimming at V came to 6 bases and at J to 5 bases, leaving 9 bases not matched to a gene. The CDR3 coding sequence is TGCAGTGCCGGAGCGGGGCCGGGGGAGACCCAGTACTTC. Protein sequence: CSAGAGPGETQYF.

The table lists this clonotype with a few counts. The V and J genes are TRBV2 and TRBJ1-6; TRBD1 is a possible D gene (6 bases). V dropped 7 bases and J dropped 8 bases, with 18 bases sitting between them. The CDR3 has 15 amino acids. Looked up from germline, CDR1 is SNHLY and CDR2 is FYNNEI. DNA for the CDR3: TGTGCCAGCACCCTAATCGGGGGGGGCGATTCACCCCTCCACTTT. It is translated as CASTLIGGGDSPLHF.

The chain links TRBV20-1 to TRBJ2-5; D gene uncertain. The CDR3 covers 13 residues. CDR1 and CDR2 (germline): DFQATT, SNEGSKA (reference sequence). Trimming left V 5 bases short and J 5 bases short, with 15 bases between. CDR3 nucleotide sequence: TGCAGTGCTTGGTTGGGTTTAGTTGAGACCCAGTACTTC. This codes for CSAWLGLVETQYF.

This clonotype came up a few times. V gene TRBV2 combines with J gene TRBJ2-5; TRBD2 aligns across 14 bases. The germline V gene encodes CDR1 SNHLY and CDR2 FYNNEI. CDR3 size: 13 residues. J was trimmed by 10 bases and V by 6 bases; bases with no gene match: 4. The CDR3 spells CASRAGTSGSQYF. DNA of the CDR3: TGTGCCAGCAGGGCCGGGACTAGCGGGAGCCAGTACTTC.

The chain employs TRBV11-2 and TRBJ1-2; 7 bases are a match to TRBD1. Germline V CDR1 and CDR2: SGHAT, FQNNGV. V dropped 8 bases and J dropped 0; count of bases not matched to a gene: 6. The length of the CDR3 is 14 residues. The CDR3 region has the DNA TGTGCCAGCGTTGACAGGGACGCTAACTATGGCTACACCTTC. It translates to CASVDRDANYGYTF.